This T cell receptor (beta chain) stems from a study of T cell clonality in common variable immunodeficiency. Overall study results and limits: Compared with healthy controls, CVID subjects showed increased TCRbeta clonality, mostly in about a third. The cause of increased CVID clonality remains unclear without subpopulation sequencing.

The CDR3 contains 15 residues. Germline loops: CDR1 SNHLY, CDR2 FYNNEI. V trimming: 10 bases; J trimming: 9 bases; junction bases outside the gene matches: 17. With respect to this clone: The antigen remains undetermined. The read terminates 3 residues before the CDR3 end, so the remaining end is supplied by the germline J gene.

Method: immunoSEQ multiplex PCR; TCRdb's copy keeps in-frame clones and lacks some. The data show about 33,000 clones, with none appearing a single time. The TCR was taken from a person aged 18-69 years in good health. The V and J genes are TRBV2 and TRBJ2-1, with 8 positions matching TRBD1. The sample consisted of peripheral blood mononuclear cells. CDR3 residues: CAITYRDRSTGEQFF. CDR3 DNA (partial): TGTGCCATCACATACCGGGACAGGAGTACGGGTGAG.